This T cell receptor beta chain is drawn from a study of cytomegalovirus exposure and HLA in healthy donors. Study-wide findings and caveats: Across donors, most TCRs were seen rarely, yet some public ones were widespread. In a later analysis, a missense DCLRE1C variant was linked to TCR beta V- and J-gene trimming. Among TCR beta chains of equal frequency, HLA-associated ones were more clonally expanded in a later analysis. The classifier, whose performance was assessed in both the original and validation cohorts, reportedly diagnosed cytomegalovirus status with high specificity and sensitivity.

Both 60 Vbeta primers and 13 Jbeta primers went into the PCR. Only in-frame clones appear in the TCRdb table, and some are missing; sequencing was by immunoSEQ multiplex PCR. This table has roughly 110,000 clones, roughly 73% appearing once. Trimming took off 5 bases at V and 7 bases at J, with 11 bases between the two ends. The CDR3 has 12 residues. The V gene's germline CDR1 is MNHNS and CDR2 SASEGT. This clone appeared once. Its antigen is not identified. This rearrangement joins TRBV6-1 to TRBJ2-5; possibly TRBD2 for D (7 bases). Sequenced input: PBMCs. The sequence was collected from a man aged 25-45 years in good health and CMV-seronegative. The CDR3 protein is CASSRGAGTQYF. Written as DNA, the CDR3 is TGTGCCAGCAGTCGGGGGGCAGGGACCCAGTACTTC.